Presented here are 32 T cell receptor beta chains from one specimen sequenced in a study of shared clonotypes between healthy human individuals. Data came from immunoSEQ multiplex PCR; TCRdb stores just in-frame clones and leaves some out. The sample consists of about 600,000 clones, roughly 98% of them appearing once. Positive CCR7 selection of CD45RO-negative cells yielded the naive CD8 cells, and terminally differentiated effector memory CD45RA+ cells were excluded. The sequencing input was naive CD8+ T cells sorted from blood. These receptors were taken from a man under 40 in good health.

V usage is TRBV21-1 and J usage is TRBJ2-7; TRBD1, as called in the table, went unchecked against the DNA. TRBV21-1 is noted as a pseudogene. The CDR3 spans 15 residues. In DNA form, the CDR3 reads TGTGCCAGCAGCGAGCACCGGGACAGGGATTACGAGCAGTACTTC. Translating it yields CASSEHRDRDYEQYF.

The chain carries TRBV11-2 and TRBJ2-7; 7 bases are a match to TRBD2. The CDR3 totals 14 residues. Trimming at V came to 7 bases and at J to 7 bases, leaving 13 bases not matched to a gene. Germline CDR1 and CDR2: SGHAT and FQNNGV. This chain's CDR3 is CASTRLAVHGEQYF. The CDR3 DNA reads TGTGCCAGCACGAGGCTAGCGGTCCACGGGGAGCAGTACTTC.

The chain joins TRBV6-6 to TRBJ1-1; D is perhaps TRBD1 (6 bases). This CDR3 region has 15 residues. Trimming took 6 bases from V and 1 from J, leaving 15 bases between them. Germline CDR1 and CDR2: MNHNY and SVGAGI (reference sequence). CDR3: CASSLLGGGNTEAFF. CDR3 in DNA: TGTGCCAGCAGCCTCCTAGGAGGGGGGAACACTGAAGCTTTCTTT.

This chain links TRBV15 with TRBJ2-7; D remains unclear. V lost 1 base and J 3 bases, leaving 7 bases between the germline ends. Germline CDR1 LNHNV, CDR2 YYDKDF (reference sequence). This CDR3 is built from 13 residues. The CDR3 loop is CATSRADVYEQYF. CDR3 in DNA: TGTGCCACCAGCAGAGCCGACGTCTACGAGCAGTACTTC.

J is TRBJ2-1 and V is TRBV6-5; D is unresolved. The CDR3 spans 14 residues. Trimming took off 5 bases at V and 0 bases at J, with 8 bases between the two ends. Germline lookup yields CDR1 MNHEY and CDR2 SVGAGI. CDR3 nucleotide sequence: TGTGCCAGCAGTCCGGATGGCTCCTACAATGAGCAGTTCTTC. Its protein is CASSPDGSYNEQFF.

This sequence joins TRBV9 and TRBJ2-3; 13 nucleotides line up with TRBD2. Looked up from germline, CDR1 is SGDLS and CDR2 is YYNGEE. With 0 bases clipped from V and 4 bases from J, the junction kept 2 bases outside the gene matches. This CDR3 region has 16 residues. The CDR3 nucleotides are TGTGCCAGCAGCGTAGCAGGACTAGCGGGAGCAGATACGCAGTATTTT. Protein product: CASSVAGLAGADTQYF.

This clone was observed once. J is TRBJ2-1 and V is TRBV10-3; 8 bases match TRBD2. This CDR3 spans 16 amino acids. Germline-derived CDR1 and CDR2 are ENHRY and SYGVKD. V lost 7 bases and J lost 0; bases outside the gene matches: 8. The CDR3 is CAIMSGSVSSYNEQFF. DNA of the CDR3: TGTGCCATCATGAGCGGGAGTGTTAGCTCCTACAATGAGCAGTTCTTC.

The rearrangement joins TRBV6-5 to TRBJ2-1, with D unclear. CDR3 length: 15 residues. Germline CDR1 reads MNHEY; CDR2 reads SVGAGI. Trimming took 5 bases from V and 6 from J, leaving 17 bases between them. CDR3 region: CASSADGGPVNEQFF. CDR3 nucleotides: TGTGCCAGCAGTGCCGACGGCGGACCCGTCAATGAGCAGTTCTTC.

The chain joins TRBV11-1 to TRBJ2-5, with 12 bases fitting TRBD1. The germline CDR1 and CDR2 sequences are SGHAT and FQDESV (reference sequence). Trimming at V came to 2 bases and at J to 7 bases, leaving 8 bases not matched to a gene. This CDR3 contains 16 residues. The CDR3 region is CASSLSGTGGAGTQYF. CDR3 DNA: TGTGCCAGCAGCTTAAGTGGGACAGGGGGCGCCGGGACCCAGTACTTC.

On this clone: The same CDR3 is also encoded by other DNA sequences in this sample. V gene TRBV18 combines with J gene TRBJ1-1; 9 bases are a match to TRBD1. V lost 1 base, J lost 1 base, and 4 bases stayed unmatched. Germline CDR1 reads KGHSH; CDR2 reads LQKENI. The CDR3 extends over 16 amino acids. The chain's CDR3 is CASSPLPGQGNTEAFF. DNA for the CDR3: TGTGCCAGCTCACCACTTCCGGGACAGGGGAACACTGAAGCTTTCTTT. Drawing the rest from reference TRBV18 and TRBJ1-1, the complete variable domain is NAGVMQNPRHLVRRRGQEARLRCSPMKGHSHVYWYRQLPEEGLKFMVYLQKENIIDESGMPKERFSAEFPKEGPSILRIQQVVRGDSAAYFCASSPLPGQGNTEAFFGQGTRLTVV.

The chain joins TRBV28 to TRBJ1-5; no clear D gene. The CDR3 is made up of 17 amino acids. Between the trimmed V and J ends, which lost 3 bases and 6 bases, there was a span of 21 bases. Germline V lookup: CDR1 MDHEN, CDR2 SYDVKM. The CDR3 nucleotides are TGTGCCAGCAGTTTTGGAAGAGGCGAGGGTTTTGGTCAGCCCCAGCATTTT. Amino acid sequence: CASSFGRGEGFGQPQHF.

The J gene is TRBJ2-1, the V gene TRBV29-1; 12 bases are shared with TRBD2. V lost 6 bases and J lost 8; bases outside the gene matches: 5. The germline V gene encodes CDR1 SQVTM and CDR2 ANQGSEA. CDR3 length: 13 residues. The CDR3 loop reads CSVRTSGNDEQFF. The CDR3 bases are TGCAGCGTCCGGACTAGCGGGAATGATGAGCAGTTCTTC.

The V gene is TRBV27, the J gene TRBJ2-7, with D possibly TRBD1 on 6 matching bases. Between the trimmed V and J ends, which lost 6 bases and 2 bases, there was a span of 23 bases. This CDR3 comprises 17 residues. CDR1 is MNHEY, CDR2 SMNVEV, per germline (reference sequence). CDR3 coding DNA: TGTGCCAGCAGGCCGGCTGGGCAGGGGCGTCTCACCTACGAGCAGTACTTC. Amino acids: CASRPAGQGRLTYEQYF.

The chain combines TRBV13 with TRBJ2-1, with 10 bases fitting TRBD1. This CDR3 contains 16 residues. Germline loops: CDR1 PRHDT, CDR2 FYEKMQ (reference sequence). With 5 bases clipped from V and 4 bases from J, the junction kept 8 bases outside the gene matches. CDR3: CASSPNRDRGYNEQFF. As DNA, the CDR3 is TGTGCCAGCAGCCCTAACCGGGACAGGGGTTACAATGAGCAGTTCTTC.

This sequence joins TRBV15 and TRBJ2-1; 9 bases map to TRBD2. J lost 3 bases, V lost 3 bases, and 6 bases had no gene match. The CDR3 is 16 amino acids. The germline CDR1 and CDR2 sequences are LNHNV and YYDKDF (reference sequence). This chain's CDR3 is CATSSLEREDYNEQFF. The CDR3 DNA follows: TGTGCCACCAGCAGTTTAGAGCGGGAGGACTACAATGAGCAGTTCTTC.

With regard to this clone: This sample includes further DNA sequences coding for the same CDR3. The chain recombines TRBV11-2 with TRBJ2-7, with a weak D call TRBD1 (6 bases). The CDR3 covers 13 residues. The germline CDR1 and CDR2 sequences are SGHAT and FQNNGV. V lost 1 base to trimming and J lost 7 bases, with 11 bases between them. In DNA, the CDR3 is TGTGCCAGCAGCTTAGCAGGGGCTGGAGAGCAGTACTTC. Its translation is CASSLAGAGEQYF. The full variable domain, completed using reference TRBV11-2 and TRBJ2-7, is EAGVAQSPRYKIIEKRQSVAFWCNPISGHATLYWYQQILGQGPKLLIQFQNNGVVDDSQLPKDRFSAERLKGVDSTLKIQPAKLEDSAVYLCASSLAGAGEQYFGPGTRLTVT.

This clone was seen only a few times. This chain connects TRBV7-2 to TRBJ2-7; D remains ambiguous. Germline CDR1 SGHTA, CDR2 FQGNSA. With 4 bases removed from V and 2 bases from J, the gap between germline ends came to 3 bases. CDR3 length: 11 residues. The CDR3 region has the DNA TGTGCCAGCAGCTCTGCCTACGAGCAGTACTTC. Its protein is CASSSAYEQYF.

V gene TRBV11-2 combines with J gene TRBJ2-1, with D possibly TRBD2 on 6 matching bases. CDR3 length: 15 residues. Per germline, CDR1 SGHAT and CDR2 FQNNGV. Between the trimmed V and J ends, which lost 8 bases and 5 bases, there was a span of 19 bases. The CDR3 sequence: CASRNLLASHNEQFF. CDR3 coding DNA: TGTGCCAGCCGGAACCTCCTAGCGTCCCACAATGAGCAGTTCTTC. Full variable domain (remainder filled in from reference TRBV11-2 and TRBJ2-1): EAGVAQSPRYKIIEKRQSVAFWCNPISGHATLYWYQQILGQGPKLLIQFQNNGVVDDSQLPKDRFSAERLKGVDSTLKIQPAKLEDSAVYLCASRNLLASHNEQFFGPGTRLTVL.

The chain recombines TRBV9 with TRBJ2-1, with D possibly being TRBD2 (6 bases). The germline V gene encodes CDR1 SGDLS and CDR2 YYNGEE. V lost 4 bases, J lost 8 bases, and 28 bases lay in between. This CDR3 region has 18 residues. The CDR3 sequence is CASSFRDSLSELKDEQFF. CDR3 nucleotides: TGTGCCAGCAGCTTCCGGGACTCCCTATCAGAACTCAAGGATGAGCAGTTCTTC.

CDR3 amino acids: CASSFQANTGELFF. CDR3 bases: TGTGCCAGCAGTTTCCAGGCGAACACCGGGGAGCTGTTTTTT. J is TRBJ2-2 and V is TRBV28; D gene ambiguous. V dropped 3 bases and J dropped 0 bases, with 5 bases sitting between them. The CDR3 covers 14 residues. The germline gives CDR1 MDHEN, CDR2 SYDVKM.

Only one count was recorded for this clone. V gene TRBV4-1 combines with J gene TRBJ1-2; D possibly corresponds to TRBD1 (6 bases). Trimming cost V 0 bases and J 8 bases, with 13 bases left between them. Germline CDR1 is MGHRA and CDR2 is YSYEKL. The CDR3 loop spans 14 amino acids. CDR3 nucleotides: TGCGCCAGCAGCCAAGAGTGGGGGCCCCTGGGCTACACCTTC. This sequence encodes CASSQEWGPLGYTF.

The chain joins TRBV5-4 to TRBJ2-2; 14 bases map to TRBD2. V was clipped by 6 bases and J by 4 bases; unmatched bases: 5. The CDR3 covers 16 residues. The germline V gene has CDR1 SGHNT and CDR2 YYREEE (reference sequence). CDR3 nucleotide sequence: TGTGCCAGCACTGGGACTAGCGGGAGCGGCACCGGGGAGCTGTTTTTT. It codes for CASTGTSGSGTGELFF.

The chain couples TRBV5-1 to TRBJ1-1, with D tentatively TRBD1 (5 bases). The germline V gene encodes CDR1 SGHRS and CDR2 YFSETQ. V was cut by 4 bases and J by 1 base, with 14 bases left in between. This CDR3 contains 15 residues. The CDR3 sequence is CASSIALTENTEAFF. CDR3 nucleotide sequence: TGCGCCAGCAGCATCGCCTTGACAGAGAACACTGAAGCTTTCTTT.

This chain joins TRBV25-1 and TRBJ2-7; 7 bases line up with TRBD1. V trimming: 5 bases; J trimming: 4 bases; junction bases outside the gene matches: 8. CDR3 length equals 14 residues. Germline CDR1 reads MGHDK; CDR2 reads SYGVNS. DNA for the CDR3: TGTGCCAGCAGTTGGGCAGGGGGTTTTTACGAGCAGTACTTC. Translation gives CASSWAGGFYEQYF.

V usage is TRBV4-1 and J usage is TRBJ1-1; 10 nucleotides line up with TRBD1. From germline, CDR1 is MGHRA and CDR2 YSYEKL. The CDR3 contains 15 residues. With V trimmed by 2 bases and J by 4 bases, 4 bases remained unmatched. The CDR3, as DNA: TGCGCCAGCAGCCAACCCCGGACAGGGGGCACTGAAGCTTTCTTT. It codes for CASSQPRTGGTEAFF.

The chain is built from TRBV7-8 and TRBJ1-1; 8 bases line up with TRBD1. V shed 2 bases and J 0 bases; nucleotides not matched to a gene: 5. Germline values: CDR1 SGHVS, CDR2 FQNEAQ. The CDR3 extends over 16 amino acids. CDR3 DNA: TGTGCCAGCAGCTTAAGGGGACAGGTTTTGAACACTGAAGCTTTCTTT. Protein product: CASSLRGQVLNTEAFF.

CDR3 nucleotides: TGTGCCAGCGGGACACCACGGACAGACAGTTACAATGAGCAGTTCTTC. As protein: CASGTPRTDSYNEQFF. The rearrangement joins TRBV7-2 to TRBJ2-1, with D maybe TRBD1 (6 bases). The CDR3 loop spans 16 amino acids. In germline, CDR1 is SGHTA, CDR2 FQGNSA. V lost 8 bases, J lost 4 bases, and 21 bases lay in between.

The chain joins TRBV7-9 to TRBJ1-5; no clear D. Trimming pared 4 bases from V and 6 bases from J, leaving 7 bases between. The CDR3 runs 12 residues. Germline CDR1 and CDR2: SEHNR and FQNEAQ (reference sequence). Here the CDR3 DNA reads TGTGCCAGCAGCTACCTCGGTCAGCCCCAGCATTTT. As protein: CASSYLGQPQHF.

The CDR3 region is CVFTPRGWNEQFF. Written as DNA, the CDR3 is TGTGTCTTTACCCCAAGGGGGTGGAATGAGCAGTTCTTC. V gene TRBV7-9 combines with J gene TRBJ2-1, with a possible D match to TRBD1 (6 bases). The V gene's germline CDR1 is SEHNR and CDR2 FQNEAQ (reference sequence). The CDR3 spans 13 residues.

The chain joins TRBV5-1 to TRBJ2-3; TRBD2 might be the D (5 bases). This CDR3 is 14 amino acids long. V gave up 2 bases and J gave up 6 bases, with 13 bases separating them. CDR1 is SGHRS and CDR2 is YFSETQ in the germline V gene. The CDR3 reads CASSFEAETDTQYF. DNA for the CDR3: TGCGCCAGCAGCTTTGAAGCGGAGACCGATACGCAGTATTTT.

This sequence joins TRBV29-1 and TRBJ2-1, with 8 bases identical to TRBD1. The V segment lost 1 base and the J segment 4 bases; nucleotides outside the gene matches: 9. This CDR3 comprises 16 residues. In germline, CDR1 is SQVTM, CDR2 ANQGSEA. As DNA, the CDR3 is TGCAGCGTTGAAGGGGTCGACAGGGGCCTTTACAATGAGCAGTTCTTC. As protein: CSVEGVDRGLYNEQFF.

The chain employs TRBV7-9 and TRBJ2-5, with 10 bases identical to TRBD1. The CDR3 totals 14 residues. V lost 1 base to trimming and J lost 5 bases; unmatched junction nucleotides: 1. Germline V gives CDR1 SEHNR, CDR2 FQNEAQ (reference sequence). The CDR3, as DNA: TGTGCCAGCAGCTTAGGGGACAGGGGTGAGACCCAGTACTTC. Residues: CASSLGDRGETQYF.